The clone carrying this T cell receptor beta chain came up a few times. Its specificity is unknown. Deletions cut 6 bases from V and 8 bases from J, with 14 bases between. In germline, CDR1 is DFQATT, CDR2 SNEGSKA (reference sequence). This CDR3 is built from 12 residues. TCR beta CDR3 regions were amplified from RNA. A first-round RT-PCR of the TCR CDR3 used the HTBI primer set. TCRdb fed the multiplex PCR reads into MiXCR, producing one record per CDR3 protein. Of around 380,000 distinct CDR3 sequences listed, about 14% are singletons. Initially, at the first diagnosis of hyperthyroidism and before any ophthalmopathy symptoms, blood was sampled. This entry belongs to a study of T cells in Graves' hyperthyroidism and ophthalmopathy. Overall study context: Peripheral blood was taken when the disease was first diagnosed, before any treatment began. Findings and caveats of the study: Among thyroid clonotypes expanded above 0.001, most also appeared in blood.

This TCR was recovered from a man aged 25-45 years with Graves' hyperthyroidism that later progressed to Graves' ophthalmopathy. The sequencing input was blood. The chain joins TRBV20-1 to TRBJ2-1, with no clear D. CDR3 in amino acids: CSATDTFHEQFF. The CDR3 DNA reads as TGCAGTGCCACCGACACATTTCATGAGCAGTTCTTC.